Listed below are T cell receptor beta chains from one sample, sequenced in a study of T cells after posttransplantation cyclophosphamide. Using immunoSEQ multiplex PCR, the repertoire was profiled, and TCRdb retains in-frame clones only, with some absent. The table shows tens of thousands of clones, with roughly 89% occurring only once. Source material: PBMCs. These TCRs come from a woman between 35 and 50 years old with a blood cancer, CMV-positive, and with a related stem cell donor. The CDR3 runs from the conserved cysteine through the conserved F or W. A D gene is named only where the DNA matches it firmly. The listing skips clone size in some rows; elsewhere it reads once, few, many or a size class.

TRBV9	TRBD1	NA	TRBJ1-2	CASKRSGQGNYGYTF	TGTGCCAGCAAGCGGTCGGGACAGGGAAACTATGGCTACACCTTC
TRBV7-2	TRBD1	once	TRBJ1-2	CASSLARTGGGYTF	TGTGCCAGCAGCTTAGCCCGGACAGGGGGGGGCTACACCTTC
TRBV11-2	NA	NA	TRBJ1-5	CASSLDGRSNQPQHF	TGTGCCAGCAGCTTAGATGGCCGCAGCAATCAGCCCCAGCATTTT
TRBV11-2	NA	NA	TRBJ1-6	CASSSHGQSRYNSPLHF	TGTGCCAGCAGCTCCCACGGACAGTCCCGGTATAATTCACCCCTCCACTTT
TRBV27	NA	NA	TRBJ2-7	CASSRGRAYEQYF	TGTGCCAGCAGCAGGGGCCGAGCCTACGAGCAGTACTTC
TRBV5-1	NA	NA	TRBJ2-3	CASSPLAADTQYF	TGCGCCAGCAGCCCCCTCGCGGCAGATACGCAGTATTTT
TRBV9	TRBD1	NA	TRBJ1-2	CASSVVCCGQGHGYTF	TGTGCCAGCAGCGTAGTGTGTTGTGGACAGGGGCATGGCTACACCTTC
TRBV19	NA	NA	TRBJ1-1	CASSTSPTEAFF	TGTGCCAGTAGTACAAGCCCCACTGAAGCTTTCTTT
TRBV6-5	NA	NA	TRBJ2-2	CASSPGTVTGELFF	TGTGCCAGCAGTCCCGGGACTGTCACCGGGGAGCTGTTTTTT
TRBV4-3	TRBD1	few	TRBJ2-3	CASSQVTQGAADTQYF	TGCGCCAGCAGCCAAGTGACGCAGGGGGCAGCAGATACGCAGTATTTT
TRBV11-2	NA	NA	TRBJ2-7	CASSLGAIGGRYTYEQYF	TGTGCCAGCAGCTTAGGGGCCATCGGGGGGCGGTATACCTACGAGCAGTACTTC
TRBV2	NA	NA	TRBJ2-1	CASSEAPQGNEQFF	TGTGCCAGCAGTGAAGCCCCCCAGGGGAATGAGCAGTTCTTC
TRBV5-5	TRBD1	NA	TRBJ1-5	CASSLGDRLNQPQHF	TGTGCCAGCAGCTTGGGGGACAGGCTTAATCAGCCCCAGCATTTT
TRBV19	NA	NA	TRBJ1-1	CASSILGGLNTEAFF	TGTGCCAGTAGTATACTCGGGGGTTTGAACACTGAAGCTTTCTTT
TRBV7-9	TRBD1	NA	TRBJ2-7	CASSIPGGESVYEQYF	TGTGCCAGCAGCATACCAGGGGGCGAATCGGTCTACGAGCAGTACTTC
TRBV29-1	TRBD1	once	TRBJ2-7	CSVRQGPYEQYF	TGCAGCGTTAGACAGGGTCCCTACGAGCAGTACTTC
TRBV7-3	NA	NA	TRBJ2-1	CASGANNEQFF	TGTGCCAGCGGGGCTAACAATGAGCAGTTCTTC
TRBV4-1	NA	NA	TRBJ2-3	CASSLPLSTDTQYF	TGCGCCAGCAGTCTCCCCCTAAGCACAGATACGCAGTATTTT
TRBV15	NA	NA	TRBJ1-1	CATSRESQGSTEAFF	TGTGCCACCAGCAGAGAATCTCAGGGGAGCACTGAAGCTTTCTTT
TRBV7-9	NA	NA	TRBJ2-2	CASSLGHRESNTGELFF	TGTGCCAGCAGCTTAGGACACAGGGAGTCGAACACCGGGGAGCTGTTTTTT
TRBV5-1	NA	once	TRBJ2-6	CASSLSGQGPTGANVLTF	TGCGCCAGCAGCTTGAGCGGGCAGGGTCCCACTGGGGCCAACGTCCTGACTTTC
TRBV7-2	NA	NA	TRBJ2-7	CASSLSWSGYEQYF	TGTGCCAGCAGCCTAAGTTGGAGTGGCTACGAGCAGTACTTC
TRBV6-6	NA	once	TRBJ2-2	CASSYLGGGELFF	TGTGCCAGCAGTTACTTAGGGGGCGGGGAGCTGTTTTTT
TRBV28	NA	NA	TRBJ1-1	CASSSQTRGLYTEAFF	TGTGCCAGCAGTTCCCAAACCCGGGGTTTGTATACTGAAGCTTTCTTT
TRBV6-4	TRBD1	once	TRBJ2-6	CALYRGTGANVLTF	TGTGCCTTGTACAGGGGAACCGGGGCCAACGTCCTGACTTTC
TRBV11-2	NA	NA	TRBJ2-3	CASSSSGDTQYF	TGTGCCAGCAGCTCTTCAGGGGATACGCAGTATTTT
TRBV28	TRBD1	NA	TRBJ1-1	CASSLPVDRGEDTEAFF	TGTGCCAGCAGTTTACCGGTAGACAGGGGCGAGGACACTGAAGCTTTCTTT
TRBV19	NA	NA	TRBJ2-5	CASSIVGQGKRKETQYF	TGTGCCAGTAGTATAGTCGGCCAGGGCAAGCGTAAGGAGACCCAGTACTTC
TRBV5-1	TRBD1	NA	TRBJ1-4	CASSWGQGAIPTNEKLFF	TGCGCCAGCAGCTGGGGCCAGGGGGCGATCCCAACTAATGAAAAACTGTTTTTT
TRBV6-1	NA	NA	TRBJ1-5	CASRNQLNQPQHF	TGTGCCAGCAGGAATCAGTTGAATCAGCCCCAGCATTTT
TRBV2	NA	NA	TRBJ2-3	CASSEVGRGTDTQYF	TGTGCCAGCAGTGAAGTGGGCAGGGGAACAGATACGCAGTATTTT
TRBV10-2	NA	NA	TRBJ1-5	CASSESNGVDQPQHF	TGCGCCAGCAGTGAGTCAAACGGGGTCGATCAGCCCCAGCATTTT
TRBV10-3	TRBD1	NA	TRBJ2-3	CAIGLAGGADTQYF	TGTGCCATCGGGTTAGCAGGGGGCGCAGATACGCAGTATTTT
TRBV4-2	TRBD2	NA	TRBJ2-3	CASSQEGSRFGGGTDTQYF	TGTGCCAGCAGCCAAGAGGGGTCCAGATTCGGGGGGGGCACAGATACGCAGTATTTT
TRBV7-7	NA	NA	TRBJ1-4	CASSQGTDEKLFF	TGTGCTAGCAGCCAGGGGACCGATGAAAAACTGTTTTTT
TRBV27	NA	NA	TRBJ1-2	CASSLAPGQIPYGYTF	TGTGCCAGCAGTTTGGCCCCTGGACAGATACCCTATGGCTACACCTTC
TRBV19	TRBD1	NA	TRBJ2-7	CASMDRGAYEQYF	TGTGCCAGTATGGACAGGGGGGCCTACGAGCAGTACTTC
TRBV4-1	TRBD1	NA	TRBJ1-5	CASSQDTPGGLAQPQHF	TGCGCCAGCAGCCAAGATACCCCAGGGGGCTTGGCTCAGCCCCAGCATTTT
TRBV5-1	TRBD2	NA	TRBJ2-3	CASSPLLGGIKDTQYF	TGCGCCAGCAGCCCCCTTTTGGGGGGGATTAAAGATACGCAGTATTTT